This T cell receptor (beta chain) was sequenced during a study of CD8 T cells in Susac syndrome. As for the study in general: Treatment status at blood draw for the Susac syndrome patients was therapy-naive, corticosteroids, or intravenous immunoglobulin alone. Study findings and constraints: Clonal expansion was present among Susac CD8+ cells. This expansion reached its peak in TEMRA cells and in active patients.

An amount of RNA that ranged from roughly 0.45 to 1 ug was reverse transcribed with random hexamers. TCRdb used MiXCR to reprocess the immunoSEQ multiplex PCR reads, holding one entry per CDR3 protein. The repertoire consists of around 200,000 distinct CDR3 sequences, with roughly 94% occurring once and the leading ten covering around 0.16%. The authors sequenced TCR beta from blood CD8+ and CD4+ T cells. In contrast to the negatively isolated CD8+ and CD4+ T cells, TEMRA cells were FACS-enriched. Of note for this clonotype: Antigen unknown.

The specimen sequenced was CD8+ T cells from PBMCs. This TCR derives from a human donor with Susac syndrome.

The CDR3 region has the DNA TGTGCCACCACCGAAAGGGGTAGTTATGGCTACACCTTC. It codes for CATTERGSYGYTF. The chain has TRBV12-3 or TRBV12-4 and TRBJ1-2, with D possibly matching TRBD1 (5 bases). The CDR3 runs to 13 residues. The V end was cut by 10 bases, the J end by 5 bases, with 17 bases between.